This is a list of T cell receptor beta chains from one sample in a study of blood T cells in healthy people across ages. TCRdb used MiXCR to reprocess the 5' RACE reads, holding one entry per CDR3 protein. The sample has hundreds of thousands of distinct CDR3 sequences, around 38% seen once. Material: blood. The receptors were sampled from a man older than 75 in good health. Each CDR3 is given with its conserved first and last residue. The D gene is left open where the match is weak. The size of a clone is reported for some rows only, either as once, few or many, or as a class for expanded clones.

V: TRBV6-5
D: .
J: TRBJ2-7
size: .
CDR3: CASSYLGSSYNEQYF
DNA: TGTGCCAGCAGTTACTTGGGCAGCTCCTACAATGAGCAGTACTTC

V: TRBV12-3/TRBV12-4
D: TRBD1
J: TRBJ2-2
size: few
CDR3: CASSLQGATTGELFF
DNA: TGTGCCAGCAGTTTACAGGGGGCAACCACCGGGGAGCTGTTTTTT

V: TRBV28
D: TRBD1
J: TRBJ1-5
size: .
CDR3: CASTETGASNQPQHF
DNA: TGTGCCAGTACGGAGACAGGGGCTAGCAATCAGCCCCAGCATTTT

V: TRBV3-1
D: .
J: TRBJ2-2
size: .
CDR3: CASSQHLTGELFF
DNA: TGTGCCAGCAGCCAACACCTCACCGGGGAGCTGTTTTTT

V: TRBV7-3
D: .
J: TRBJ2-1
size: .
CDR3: CASSPVRSTSYNEQFF
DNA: TGTGCCAGCAGCCCAGTCCGATCAACCTCCTACAATGAGCAGTTCTTC

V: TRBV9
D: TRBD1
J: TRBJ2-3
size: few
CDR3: CASNRDSPSDTQYF
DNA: TGTGCCAGCAACCGGGACAGCCCTTCAGATACGCAGTATTTT

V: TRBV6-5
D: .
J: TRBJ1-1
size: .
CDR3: CASSYKRAARDTEAFF
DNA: TGTGCCAGCAGCTACAAAAGGGCCGCGAGGGACACTGAAGCTTTCTTT

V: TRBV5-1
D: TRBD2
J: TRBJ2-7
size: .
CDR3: CASSPLAGGFSYNEQYF
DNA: TGCGCCAGCAGCCCTCTAGCGGGAGGTTTCTCCTACAATGAGCAGTACTTC

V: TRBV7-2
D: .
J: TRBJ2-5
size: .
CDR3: CASSGAGRKETQYF
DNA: TGTGCCAGCAGCGGAGCCGGGAGAAAAGAGACCCAGTACTTC

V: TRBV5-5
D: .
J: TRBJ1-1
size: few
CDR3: CASSPAPWGENTEAFF
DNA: TGTGCCAGCAGCCCGGCACCGTGGGGGGAGAACACTGAAGCTTTCTTT

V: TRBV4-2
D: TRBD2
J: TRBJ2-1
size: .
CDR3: CASSQDLSGGWNEQFF
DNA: TGTGCCAGCAGCCAAGATCTCAGCGGGGGGTGGAATGAGCAGTTCTTC

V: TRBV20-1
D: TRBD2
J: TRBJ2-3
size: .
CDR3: CSARDGPSGGLVAADTQYF
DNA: TGCAGTGCTAGAGATGGGCCTAGCGGGGGGCTAGTGGCAGCGGATACGCAGTATTTT

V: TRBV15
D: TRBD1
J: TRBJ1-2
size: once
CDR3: CATSRSTGTGAYGYTF
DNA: TGTGCCACCAGCAGATCGACCGGGACAGGGGCTTATGGCTACACCTTC

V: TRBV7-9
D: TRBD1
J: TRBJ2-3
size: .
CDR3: CASSLRQGGDTQYF
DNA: TGTGCCAGCAGCCTTAGACAGGGGGGAGATACGCAGTATTTT

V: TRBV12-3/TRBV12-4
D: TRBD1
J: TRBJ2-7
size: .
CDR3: CASSPPRDRVRSYEQYF
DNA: TGTGCCAGCAGCCCCCCCCGGGACAGGGTTAGGTCCTACGAGCAGTACTTC

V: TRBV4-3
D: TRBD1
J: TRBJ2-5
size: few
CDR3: CASSPGQVQLGTQYF
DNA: TGCGCCAGCAGCCCCGGACAGGTGCAACTCGGGACCCAGTACTTC

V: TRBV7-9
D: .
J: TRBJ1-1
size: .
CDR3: CASSISGTRTEAFF
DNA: TGTGCCAGCAGTATTTCAGGAACGAGAACTGAAGCTTTCTTT

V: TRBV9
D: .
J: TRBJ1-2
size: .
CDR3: CASSFLGTNTGYTF
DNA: TGTGCCAGCAGCTTCCTCGGGACCAATACTGGCTACACCTTC

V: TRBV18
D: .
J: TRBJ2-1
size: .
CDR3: CASSPLAPSSYNEQFF
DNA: TGTGCCAGCTCACCTCTAGCGCCAAGCTCCTACAATGAGCAGTTCTTC

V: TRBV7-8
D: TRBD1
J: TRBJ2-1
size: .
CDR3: CASSLWAIGGTETQFF
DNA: TGTGCCAGCAGCTTATGGGCCATAGGGGGCACAGAGACCCAGTTCTTC

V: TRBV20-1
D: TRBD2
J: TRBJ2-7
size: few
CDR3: CSSKATSGSSPEQYF
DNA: TGCAGTTCCAAGGCGACTAGCGGGAGTAGTCCCGAGCAGTACTTC

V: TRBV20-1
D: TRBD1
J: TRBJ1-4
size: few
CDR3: CSARDSGTGNEKLFF
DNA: TGCAGTGCTAGAGACTCCGGGACAGGGAATGAAAAACTGTTTTTT

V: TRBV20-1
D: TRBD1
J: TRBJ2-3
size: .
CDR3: CSATDRVSTDTQYF
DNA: TGCAGTGCCACGGACAGGGTGAGCACAGATACGCAGTATTTT

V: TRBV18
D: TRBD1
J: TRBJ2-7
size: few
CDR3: CASSPGTGVSYEQYF
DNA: TGTGCCAGCTCACCCGGGACAGGGGTTTCCTACGAGCAGTACTTC

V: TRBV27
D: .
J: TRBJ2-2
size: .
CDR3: CASSFRGSNTGELFF
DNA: TGTGCCAGCAGTTTTCGGGGGTCGAACACCGGGGAGCTGTTTTTT

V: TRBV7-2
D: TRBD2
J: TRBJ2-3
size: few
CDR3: CASKPGTSGAYSTDTQYF
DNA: TGTGCCAGCAAACCAGGGACTAGCGGAGCCTATAGCACAGATACGCAGTATTTT

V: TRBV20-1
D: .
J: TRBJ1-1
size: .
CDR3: CSASPRSTGAFF
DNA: TGCAGTGCTAGCCCCAGGTCCACTGGAGCTTTCTTT

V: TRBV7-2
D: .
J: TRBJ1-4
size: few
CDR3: CASSLDSEKLFF
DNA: TGTGCCAGCAGCCTGGACAGTGAAAAACTGTTTTTT

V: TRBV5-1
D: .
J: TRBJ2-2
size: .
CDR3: CASKEGQANTGELFF
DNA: TGCGCCAGCAAAGAGGGACAAGCGAACACCGGGGAGCTGTTTTTT

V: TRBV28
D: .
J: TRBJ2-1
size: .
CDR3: CASSNARGEQFF
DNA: TGTGCCAGCAGCAACGCAAGGGGAGAGCAGTTCTTC

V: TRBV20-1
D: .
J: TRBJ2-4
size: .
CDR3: CSAWIGDINIQYF
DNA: TGCAGTGCCTGGATCGGCGATATCAACATTCAGTACTTC

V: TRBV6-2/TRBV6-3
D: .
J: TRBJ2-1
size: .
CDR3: CASVASSVVNEQFF
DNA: TGTGCCAGCGTGGCCTCTAGCGTAGTGAATGAGCAGTTCTTC

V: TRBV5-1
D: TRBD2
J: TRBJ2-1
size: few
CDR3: CASSSEPGLTEEQFF
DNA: TGCGCCAGCAGCTCCGAACCGGGACTAACAGAGGAGCAGTTCTTC

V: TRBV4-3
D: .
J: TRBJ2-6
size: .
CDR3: CASSQESGNSGANVLTF
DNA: TGCGCCAGCAGCCAAGAATCGGGGAACTCTGGGGCCAACGTCCTGACTTTC

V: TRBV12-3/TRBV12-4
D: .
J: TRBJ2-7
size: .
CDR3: CASTQTGFDEQYF
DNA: TGTGCCAGCACCCAAACAGGGTTCGATGAGCAGTACTTC

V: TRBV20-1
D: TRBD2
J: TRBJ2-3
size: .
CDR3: CSAILTSADTQYF
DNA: TGCAGTGCTATTTTGACTAGCGCAGATACGCAGTATTTT

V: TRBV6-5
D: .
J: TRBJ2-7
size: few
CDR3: CASSPRQGPGNEQYF
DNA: TGTGCCAGCAGCCCCCGGCAGGGGCCTGGAAATGAGCAGTACTTC

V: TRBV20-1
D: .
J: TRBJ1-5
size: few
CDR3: CSASPSRVNQPQHF
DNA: TGCAGTGCTAGTCCCAGCAGGGTCAATCAGCCCCAGCATTTT

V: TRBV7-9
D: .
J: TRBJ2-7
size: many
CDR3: CASSLANQADFPYEQYF
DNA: TGTGCCAGCAGCTTAGCGAATCAGGCAGACTTTCCCTACGAGCAGTACTTC

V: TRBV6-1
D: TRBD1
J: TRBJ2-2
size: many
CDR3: CASSEATRGTGELFF
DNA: TGTGCCAGCAGTGAAGCGACCAGGGGGACCGGGGAGCTGTTTTTT

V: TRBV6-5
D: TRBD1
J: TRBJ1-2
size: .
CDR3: CASRGTGVNGYTF
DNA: TGTGCCAGCAGGGGGACAGGGGTTAATGGCTACACCTTC

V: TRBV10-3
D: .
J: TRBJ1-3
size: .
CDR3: CATRDTSNSGNTIYF
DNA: TGTGCCACGAGGGACACTAGCAACTCTGGAAACACCATATATTTT

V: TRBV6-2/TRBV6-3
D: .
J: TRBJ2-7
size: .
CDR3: CASQGSVRLQYF
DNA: TGTGCCAGCCAAGGTTCGGTTCGGCTCCAGTACTTC

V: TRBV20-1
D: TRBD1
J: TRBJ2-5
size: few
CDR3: CSASRSDRGIQETQYF
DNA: TGCAGTGCCTCAAGGAGTGACAGGGGGATACAAGAGACCCAGTACTTC